Listed here are 14 T cell receptor beta chains from one sample, sequenced in a study of T cells after yellow fever vaccination (dated by TCRdb to between 2018 and 2020). The method behind the library was 5' RACE. Sequencing was carried out with an Illumina HiSeq 2500. TCRdb's own reprocessing of the public reads used fastp at Q25 and MiXCR and kept productive beta chains. Records with the same CDR3 protein are collapsed into one entry carrying the most frequent genes and DNA. Across this sample there are around 29,000 distinct CDR3 sequences, with over 5.5% seen only once. Of the sample, around a quarter is held by the ten largest clones. The treatment or condition label on this specimen signifies: live attenuated yellow fever vaccine strain. The material was PBMCs, either bulk or a sorted T-cell subset (CD4+, CD8+, memory, or dextramer-sorted; not recorded which), obtained on the day of the yellow fever booster vaccination. The receptors come from a man aged 30 to 45 who received the YFV17D yellow fever vaccine.

This clonotype occurred many times. The J gene is TRBJ2-5, the V gene TRBV15; TRBD1 matches at 12 bases. The ends lost 5 bases at V and 5 bases at J; junction bases unmatched: 6. Germline V gene data show CDR1 as LNHNV and CDR2 as YYDKDF (reference sequence). This CDR3 has 15 amino acids. For the CDR3, the DNA is TGTGCCACCAGCTTGGGACAGGGGGCGAGGGAGACCCAGTACTTC. Amino acids: CATSLGQGARETQYF.

This clonotype came up a few times. The chain is built from TRBV2 and TRBJ2-7; D gene ambiguous. From germline, CDR1 is SNHLY and CDR2 FYNNEI. This CDR3 is 19 amino acids long. V was cut by 5 bases and J by 0 bases, with 26 bases left in between. The CDR3 loop is CASSLYQFNISGHSYEQYF. The CDR3 region has the DNA TGTGCCAGCAGTTTATATCAGTTTAATATTTCGGGCCACTCCTACGAGCAGTACTTC.

This clonotype was picked up many times. V and J are TRBV28 and TRBJ2-7; 8 bases map to TRBD1. This CDR3 comprises 12 residues. The V gene's germline CDR1 is MDHEN and CDR2 SYDVKM. With 8 bases clipped from V and 3 bases from J, the junction kept 3 bases outside the gene matches. The CDR3 loop is CASRDRYYEQYF. CDR3 DNA sequence: TGTGCCAGCCGGGACAGGTACTACGAGCAGTACTTC.

This clonotype was picked up a small number of times. The rearrangement uses TRBV20-1 and TRBJ2-7, with TRBD2 identical over 8 bases. Germline V gene data show CDR1 as DFQATT and CDR2 as SNEGSKA (reference sequence). The CDR3 is 14 amino acids. Germline trimming cut 3 bases from V and 2 bases from J; bases unmatched to any gene: 6. CDR3 sequence: CSASGEGLAYEQYF. The CDR3 DNA is TGCAGTGCTAGCGGAGAGGGACTAGCCTACGAGCAGTACTTC.

This clonotype turned up a few times. This chain joins TRBV14 and TRBJ2-7; possibly TRBD2 for D (5 bases). Trimming removed 1 base at V and 6 bases at J, with 10 bases between. CDR1 and CDR2 from the germline V gene are SGHDN and FVKESK. The CDR3 extends over 13 amino acids. CDR3 sequence reads: CASSQGRGREQYF. The DNA for the CDR3 is TGTGCCAGCAGCCAAGGTAGAGGGCGCGAGCAGTACTTC.

This clonotype was observed a few times. The CDR3 region has the DNA TGTGCCAGCAGTTACCTGCAACCACTAGCGGGAGACGAGCAGTACTTC. Its protein is CASSYLQPLAGDEQYF. V is TRBV6-5 and J is TRBJ2-7; 11 nucleotides agree with TRBD2. The CDR3 is 16 residues long. The germline CDR1 and CDR2 sequences are MNHEY and SVGAGI. J gave up 5 bases and V 2 bases, and 8 bases lay outside the gene matches.

Here the CDR3 reads CSATRGHEQYF. As DNA, the CDR3 is TGCAGTGCTACCAGGGGTCACGAGCAGTACTTC. This sequence joins TRBV20-1 and TRBJ2-7; possible D gene TRBD1, 6 bases. The V end was cut by 4 bases, the J end by 5 bases, with 9 bases between. Germline assignment: CDR1 DFQATT and CDR2 SNEGSKA (reference sequence). CDR3 size: 11 residues.

There are many counts of this clonotype. This chain connects TRBV11-2 to TRBJ1-5; D uncertain. The CDR3 is made up of 12 amino acids. Germline CDR1 is SGHAT and CDR2 is FQNNGV. V lost 4 bases to trimming and J lost 9 bases, with 10 bases between them. The CDR3, as DNA: TGTGCCAGCAGCTACCCCGGGAGGCCCCAGCATTTT. Translating gives CASSYPGRPQHF.

The sample holds many counts of this clonotype. The chain combines TRBV21-1 with TRBJ2-1; the D segment call TRBD2 is taken from the table without a DNA check. TRBV21-1 is a listed pseudogene. CDR3 length equals 16 residues. The CDR3 DNA reads as TGTGCCAGCAGCAACCCGACTAGCGGGAGGAGGAATGAGCAGTTCTTC. This codes for CASSNPTSGRRNEQFF.

The rearrangement uses TRBV21-1 and TRBJ2-7; TRBD1 was called by the table and not checked on the DNA. TRBV21-1 is deemed a pseudogene. This CDR3 has 17 amino acids. The CDR3 here is CASSKEVRGDTLYEQYF. The DNA of the CDR3 is TGTGCCAGCAGCAAAGAAGTGAGGGGGGACACCCTCTACGAGCAGTACTTC.

V gene TRBV6-2 or TRBV6-3 combines with J gene TRBJ2-7; no definite D call. V shed 4 bases and J shed 6 bases, with 10 bases lying between them. The CDR3 is 12 amino acids. CDR1 is MNHEY, CDR2 SVGEGT, per germline. The CDR3 DNA sequence: TGTGCCAGCAGTTTGCCGGTTAGCGAGCAGTACTTC. This gives the protein CASSLPVSEQYF.

This rearrangement joins TRBV6-5 to TRBJ1-5; 7 bases line up with TRBD1. The CDR3 runs 15 residues. J gave up 1 base and V 8 bases, and 8 bases lay outside the gene matches. Looked up from germline, CDR1 is MNHEY and CDR2 is SVGAGI. The CDR3 loop is CASSPRGQSNQPQHF. The CDR3 bases are TGTGCCAGCTCCCCAAGGGGGCAGAGCAATCAGCCCCAGCATTTT.

The table lists this clonotype with a few counts. The rearrangement uses TRBV6-1 and TRBJ2-1, with 11 bases lining up with TRBD2. Trimming at V came to 6 bases and at J to 10 bases, leaving 8 bases not matched to a gene. From germline, CDR1 is MNHNS and CDR2 SASEGT. The CDR3 covers 14 residues. CDR3 coding DNA: TGTGCCAGCAGCCGCGAGATAGCGGGAGGGGAGCAGTTCTTC. It is translated as CASSREIAGGEQFF.

This clonotype has only a few counts. The chain couples TRBV11-2 to TRBJ1-3; D ambiguous. The CDR3 is 14 residues long. Trimming stripped 1 base from V and 1 base from J, with 5 bases between. The germline gives CDR1 SGHAT, CDR2 FQNNGV. The CDR3 spells CASSLGDSGNTIYF. For the CDR3, the DNA is TGTGCCAGCAGCTTAGGGGATTCTGGAAACACCATATATTTT.